The source of this T cell receptor (beta chain) is a study of blood T cells in healthy people across ages. Primers used in a second PCR of roughly 6 to 12 cycles were a sample-barcoded 5' primer and a J-beta primer mix. TCRdb passed the 5' RACE reads through MiXCR, listing each CDR3 protein once. The sample includes more than 1,400,000 distinct CDR3 sequences, 35% to 45% of them seen just once. This clonotype turned up a few times. Germline CDR1 and CDR2: DFQATT and SNEGSKA (reference sequence). V was pared by 6 bases and J by 0 bases, with 6 bases between. This CDR3 spans 12 amino acids. This receptor was obtained from a woman aged 18 to 35 in good health. Material: blood. V gene TRBV20-1 combines with J gene TRBJ2-1; the D is unclear. The CDR3 coding sequence is TGCAGTGCCAGGTACTCCTACAATGAGCAGTTCTTC. Translation gives CSARYSYNEQFF.